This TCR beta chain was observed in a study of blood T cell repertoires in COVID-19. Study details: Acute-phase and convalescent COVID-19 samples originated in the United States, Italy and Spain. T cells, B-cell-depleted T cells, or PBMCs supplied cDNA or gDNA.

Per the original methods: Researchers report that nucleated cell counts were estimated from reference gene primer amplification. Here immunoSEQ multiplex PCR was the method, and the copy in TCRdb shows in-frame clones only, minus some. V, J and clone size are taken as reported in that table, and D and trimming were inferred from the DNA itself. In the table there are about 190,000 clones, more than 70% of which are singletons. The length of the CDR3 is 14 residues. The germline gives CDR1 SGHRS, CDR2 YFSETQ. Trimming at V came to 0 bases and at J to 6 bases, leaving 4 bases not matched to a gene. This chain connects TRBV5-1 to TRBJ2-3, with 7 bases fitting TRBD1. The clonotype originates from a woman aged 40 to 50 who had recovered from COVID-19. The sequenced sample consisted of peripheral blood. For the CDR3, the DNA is TGCGCCAGCAGCTTGGAGGGGGCGGAGGATACGCAGTATTTT. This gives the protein CASSLEGAEDTQYF.